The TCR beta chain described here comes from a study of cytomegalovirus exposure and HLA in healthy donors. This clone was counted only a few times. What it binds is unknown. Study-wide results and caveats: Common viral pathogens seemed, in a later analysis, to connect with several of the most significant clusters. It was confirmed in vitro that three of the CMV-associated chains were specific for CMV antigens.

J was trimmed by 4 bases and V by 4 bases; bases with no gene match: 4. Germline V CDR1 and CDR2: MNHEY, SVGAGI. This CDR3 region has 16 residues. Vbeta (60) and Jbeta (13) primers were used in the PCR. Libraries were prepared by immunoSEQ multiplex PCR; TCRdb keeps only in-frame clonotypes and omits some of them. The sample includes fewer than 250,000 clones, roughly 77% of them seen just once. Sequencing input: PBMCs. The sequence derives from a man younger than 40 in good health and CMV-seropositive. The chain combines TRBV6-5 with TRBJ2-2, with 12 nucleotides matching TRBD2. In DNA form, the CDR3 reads TGTGCCAGCAGTTCGCCGGGACTAGCGGGCACCGGGGAGCTGTTTTTT. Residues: CASSSPGLAGTGELFF.